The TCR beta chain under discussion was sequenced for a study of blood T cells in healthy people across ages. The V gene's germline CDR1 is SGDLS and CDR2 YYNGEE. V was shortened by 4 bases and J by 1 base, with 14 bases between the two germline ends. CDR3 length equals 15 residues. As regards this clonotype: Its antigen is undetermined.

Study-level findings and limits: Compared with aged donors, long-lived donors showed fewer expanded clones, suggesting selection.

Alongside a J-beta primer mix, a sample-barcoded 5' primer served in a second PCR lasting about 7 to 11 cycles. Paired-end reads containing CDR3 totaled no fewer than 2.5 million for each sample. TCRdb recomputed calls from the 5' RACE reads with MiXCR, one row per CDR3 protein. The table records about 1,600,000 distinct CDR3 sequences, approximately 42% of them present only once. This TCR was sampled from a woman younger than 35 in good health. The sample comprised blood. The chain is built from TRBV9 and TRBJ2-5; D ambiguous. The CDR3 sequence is CASSSNVAVQETQYF. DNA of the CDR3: TGTGCCAGCAGCTCAAATGTGGCAGTCCAAGAGACCCAGTACTTC.